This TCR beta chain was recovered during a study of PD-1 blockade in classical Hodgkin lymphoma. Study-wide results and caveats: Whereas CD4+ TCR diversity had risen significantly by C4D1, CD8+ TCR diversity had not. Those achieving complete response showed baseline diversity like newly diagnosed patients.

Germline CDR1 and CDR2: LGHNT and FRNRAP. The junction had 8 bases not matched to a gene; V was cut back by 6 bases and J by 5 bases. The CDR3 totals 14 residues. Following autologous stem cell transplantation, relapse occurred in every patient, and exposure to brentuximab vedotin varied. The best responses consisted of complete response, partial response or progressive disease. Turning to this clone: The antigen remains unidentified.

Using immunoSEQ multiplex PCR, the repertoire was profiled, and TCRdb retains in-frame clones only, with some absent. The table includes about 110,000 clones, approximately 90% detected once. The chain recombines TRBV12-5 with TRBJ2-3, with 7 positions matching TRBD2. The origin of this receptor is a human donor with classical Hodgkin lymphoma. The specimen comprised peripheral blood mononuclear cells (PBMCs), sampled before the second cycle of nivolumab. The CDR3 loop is CASGSGIYGDTQYF. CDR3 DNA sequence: TGTGCTAGTGGGAGCGGGATATATGGAGATACGCAGTATTTT.